This T cell receptor (beta chain) was sequenced during a study of T cells in Graves' hyperthyroidism and ophthalmopathy. Clinical symptoms, serum thyroxine and TRAb, thyroid ultrasound and orbital computed tomography were used for the diagnoses. PBMCs were obtained from 9.5 to 10 ml fresh peripheral blood. This clonotype was counted at least ten times. Trimming shortened V by 2 bases and J by 4 bases, and 12 bases separated the two germline ends. CDR3 length equals 15 residues. The germline gives CDR1 SGHAT, CDR2 FQDESV (reference sequence). Template material for amplifying TCR beta CDR3 regions consisted of RNA transcripts. TCR CDR3 underwent first-round RT-PCR with the HTBI primer set. MiXCR, run by TCRdb on the multiplex PCR reads, gives a single entry per CDR3 protein. The data show roughly 380,000 distinct CDR3 sequences, 15% to 20% seen once.

The sequence was collected from a woman aged 40 to 50 with Graves' ophthalmopathy. Sequenced material: blood. The gene calls are TRBV11-1 and TRBJ2-1; D is perhaps TRBD2 (5 bases). The CDR3 loop reads CASSLRGSGYNEQFF. The CDR3 DNA is TGTGCCAGCAGCTTACGAGGGAGCGGATACAATGAGCAGTTCTTC. The full variable domain, rest sourced from reference TRBV11-1 and TRBJ2-1, is EAEVAQSPRYKITEKSQAVAFWCDPISGHATLYWYRQILGQGPELLVQFQDESVVDDSQLPKDRFSAERLKGVDSTLKIQPAELGDSAMYLCASSLRGSGYNEQFFGPGTRLTVL.